These T cell receptor beta chains were read from a single sample in a study of T cells in Graves' hyperthyroidism and ophthalmopathy. TCRdb ran MiXCR on the multiplex PCR reads and lists one entry per CDR3 protein. The table includes around 200,000 distinct CDR3 sequences, about 17% detected once. Material: blood. These receptor sequences come from a man aged 35-49 years with Graves' hyperthyroidism. Both conserved end residues are trimmed from each CDR3. Fields, in order: J gene, V gene, CDR3 length, CDR3 protein.

j_call: TRBJ1-1; v_call: TRBV11-2; cdr3_length: 13; cdr3_aa: ASRLEAGSDTEAF
j_call: TRBJ2-2; v_call: TRBV10-2; cdr3_length: 14; cdr3_aa: ASSGQFSANTGELF
j_call: TRBJ2-7; v_call: TRBV7-8; cdr3_length: 12; cdr3_aa: ASSDDRGHYEQY
j_call: TRBJ2-3; v_call: TRBV7-3; cdr3_length: 16; cdr3_aa: ASSPTSGGARFTDTQY
j_call: TRBJ2-1; v_call: TRBV18; cdr3_length: 9; cdr3_aa: ASSPDNEQF
j_call: TRBJ2-7; v_call: TRBV2; cdr3_length: 10; cdr3_aa: ASRNRGYEQY
j_call: TRBJ1-2; v_call: TRBV11-2; cdr3_length: 12; cdr3_aa: ASSWGDRRDGYT
j_call: TRBJ2-5; v_call: TRBV7-9; cdr3_length: 13; cdr3_aa: ASSVGTGGRETQY
j_call: TRBJ1-1; v_call: TRBV2; cdr3_length: 13; cdr3_aa: ASNLDSPKNTEAF
j_call: TRBJ1-1; v_call: TRBV30; cdr3_length: 12; cdr3_aa: AWSVRLDLAEAF
j_call: TRBJ1-6; v_call: TRBV28; cdr3_length: 14; cdr3_aa: ASSDPGQGRYSPLH
j_call: TRBJ2-1; v_call: TRBV20-1; cdr3_length: 15; cdr3_aa: RAPGLAGRFSYNEQF
j_call: TRBJ2-7; v_call: TRBV6-2/TRBV6-3; cdr3_length: 11; cdr3_aa: ASSRQGSDEQY
j_call: TRBJ1-1; v_call: TRBV7-8; cdr3_length: 9; cdr3_aa: ASSRDTEAF
j_call: TRBJ2-7; v_call: TRBV2; cdr3_length: 13; cdr3_aa: ASSIDRERSYEQY
j_call: TRBJ1-2; v_call: TRBV6-1; cdr3_length: 11; cdr3_aa: ASRTGVFFGYT
j_call: TRBJ2-1; v_call: TRBV19; cdr3_length: 12; cdr3_aa: ASSIMDRGSGKF
j_call: TRBJ2-3; v_call: TRBV4-3; cdr3_length: 12; cdr3_aa: ASSQVVGADTQY
j_call: TRBJ1-2; v_call: TRBV3-1; cdr3_length: 11; cdr3_aa: ASSRKTGYGYT
j_call: TRBJ1-5; v_call: TRBV5-6; cdr3_length: 12; cdr3_aa: ASSLATSNQPQH
j_call: TRBJ2-1; v_call: TRBV5-5; cdr3_length: 14; cdr3_aa: ASSLKGLATGYEQF
j_call: TRBJ2-1; v_call: TRBV11-2; cdr3_length: 13; cdr3_aa: ASSRVRGGRGEQF
j_call: TRBJ2-1; v_call: TRBV7-3; cdr3_length: 14; cdr3_aa: ASSRLAGGPYNEQF
j_call: TRBJ2-7; v_call: TRBV15; cdr3_length: 12; cdr3_aa: ATSRDTGQGDQY
j_call: TRBJ1-5; v_call: TRBV20-1; cdr3_length: 12; cdr3_aa: SAVKQGFEQPQH
j_call: TRBJ2-7; v_call: TRBV5-1; cdr3_length: 14; cdr3_aa: ASSLGGGQASYEQY
j_call: TRBJ1-2; v_call: TRBV12-3/TRBV12-4; cdr3_length: 11; cdr3_aa: ASSPPGGGGYT
j_call: TRBJ2-3; v_call: TRBV5-1; cdr3_length: 14; cdr3_aa: ASSQGLAGSSDTQY
j_call: TRBJ1-5; v_call: TRBV2; cdr3_length: 12; cdr3_aa: ASTTGGINQPQH
j_call: TRBJ2-7; v_call: TRBV10-3; cdr3_length: 14; cdr3_aa: AISGSLGQGTYEQY
j_call: TRBJ1-1; v_call: TRBV20-1; cdr3_length: 10; cdr3_aa: SVPGGGTEAF
j_call: TRBJ2-7; v_call: TRBV28; cdr3_length: 10; cdr3_aa: ASVDTTYEQY
j_call: TRBJ1-1; v_call: TRBV11-1; cdr3_length: 12; cdr3_aa: ASSLKGRGTEAF
j_call: TRBJ2-7; v_call: TRBV5-1; cdr3_length: 13; cdr3_aa: ASSLTRGQGYEQY
j_call: TRBJ1-2; v_call: TRBV7-8; cdr3_length: 12; cdr3_aa: ASSAGQLSRGYT